One sample yielded the 14 T cell receptor beta chains listed below, sequenced in a study of Graves' ophthalmopathy and Graves' hyperthyroidism. Amplified material comprised TCR beta CDR3 regions derived from RNA transcripts. RT-PCR in the first round used HTBI primers; a second-round multiplex PCR followed. TCRdb ran MiXCR on the multiplex PCR reads and lists one entry per CDR3 protein. Here the sample spans over a million distinct CDR3 sequences, about 36% being singletons. Sequencing input: peripheral blood or thyroid tissue (not recorded which). The receptors stem from an adult man with Graves' hyperthyroidism.

This clonotype has a count of ten or more. The DNA of the CDR3 is TGTGCCAGCAGCCCTCGGACTAGCGGGAGAGGTGGGACCCAGTACTTC. This encodes CASSPRTSGRGGTQYF. This rearrangement joins TRBV7-2 to TRBJ2-5; 13 nucleotides line up with TRBD2. The germline CDR1 and CDR2 sequences are SGHTA and FQGNSA. The trim removed 5 bases at V and 7 bases at J, leaving 10 bases unmatched. The CDR3 has 16 amino acids.

Of note for this clonotype: Germline is not matched at one junction end, which may reflect a read error. The CDR3 nucleotides are TGTGCCGGCAGTCTTGAGGGAAGAGGAACTGAAGCTTTCTTT. Translation gives CAGSLEGRGTEAFF. V is TRBV6-5 and J is TRBJ1-1; no definite D call. Germline lookup yields CDR1 MNHEY and CDR2 SVGAGI. This CDR3 has 14 amino acids.

The genes are TRBV3-1 and TRBJ2-7; TRBD2 matches 7 bases. V gave up 11 bases and J gave up 7 bases; unmatched junction bases: 14. Germline CDR1 and CDR2: LGHDT and YNNKEL (reference sequence). This CDR3 comprises 13 residues. CDR3 sequence reads: CASGRPGVGEQYF. The CDR3 region has the DNA TGTGCCTCCGGGAGGCCAGGTGTCGGGGAGCAGTACTTC.

The sample holds a few counts of this clonotype. The CDR3 DNA is TGTGCCAGCAGCCCGGTCTCCGGGGGGAGAGAAAAACTGTTTTTT. Translation: CASSPVSGGREKLFF. J is TRBJ1-4 and V is TRBV7-3; D is possibly TRBD1 (5 bases). Trimming stripped 5 bases from V and 8 bases from J, with 18 bases between. Germline CDR1 SGHTA, CDR2 FQGTGA. This CDR3 has 15 amino acids.

This chain joins TRBV6-5 and TRBJ2-7; weak D call: TRBD2 (5 bases). CDR1 and CDR2 (germline): MNHEY, SVGAGI. The CDR3 has 13 amino acids. Trimming stripped 6 bases from V and 3 bases from J, with 12 bases between. CDR3 residues: CASRHREHYEQYF. The CDR3 nucleotides are TGTGCCAGCAGACACCGGGAACACTACGAGCAGTACTTC.

To note about this clonotype: A much larger clone differs by one base, so this may be a read error. The chain has TRBV2 and TRBJ2-7; D is possibly TRBD2 (5 bases). This CDR3 comprises 15 residues. The germline V gene has CDR1 SNHLY and CDR2 FYNNEI. The CDR3 loop is CAISDVSSAPLEQYF. The CDR3 DNA reads as TGTGCCATCAGTGATGTCAGTAGCGCTCCCTTAGAGCAGTACTTC.

The chain couples TRBV2 to TRBJ2-7; the D is unclear. V lost 6 bases and J lost 5, with 11 bases in between. The CDR3 is 12 amino acids. Germline values: CDR1 SNHLY, CDR2 FYNNEI. This chain's CDR3 is CASSQGIDEQYF. The CDR3 DNA reads TGTGCCAGCAGCCAAGGAATCGACGAGCAGTACTTC.

There are many counts of this clonotype. The V gene is TRBV19, the J gene TRBJ2-5; 8 nucleotides agree with TRBD1. This CDR3 is built from 15 residues. Losses at the gene ends were 7 bases for V and 0 bases for J; bases not matched to a gene: 7. Germline CDR1 LNHDA, CDR2 SQIVND (reference sequence). CDR3 DNA sequence: TGTGCCAGTACCAAGACAGGGGCGTACCAAGAGACCCAGTACTTC. Protein: CASTKTGAYQETQYF.

In the case of this clonotype: This may be a read error: a much more frequent sequence differs by one nucleotide. The chain carries TRBV24-1 and TRBJ2-5, with D maybe TRBD1 (5 bases). The germline CDR1 and CDR2 sequences are KGHDR and SFDVKD. The CDR3 is 15 amino acids. V was trimmed by 3 bases and J by 5 bases, leaving 15 bases between them. As DNA, the CDR3 is TGTGCCACCAGTGATCTCACAGGATCCGGCGAGACCCAGTACTTC. Protein product: CATSDLTGSGETQYF.

With respect to this clonotype: With a much larger clone just one base away, this may be a read error. The rearrangement links TRBV25-1 to TRBJ2-5; D assignment may be TRBD1 or TRBD2 (5 bases each). The V end lost 5 bases, the J end lost 7 bases, and 14 bases lay between the germline ends. Per the germline V gene, CDR1 is MGHDK and CDR2 is SYGVNS. The CDR3 is 13 amino acids. The CDR3 region is CASSMGPGATQYF. The CDR3 bases are TGTGCCAGCAGTATGGGGCCCGGGGCGACCCAGTACTTC.

The table lists this clonotype with many counts. V and J are TRBV7-3 and TRBJ2-5; possibly TRBD1 for D (7 bases). The V end was cut by 6 bases, the J end by 7 bases, with 18 bases between. CDR3 length equals 14 residues. The V gene's germline CDR1 is SGHTA and CDR2 FQGTGA. CDR3 nucleotides: TGTGCCAGCAGTCCTTTCAGGGGGGCCTCGACCCAGTACTTC. Translated, it gives CASSPFRGASTQYF.

The rearrangement uses TRBV25-1 and TRBJ1-2, with D tentatively TRBD1 (5 bases). This CDR3 has 16 residues. The germline V gene has CDR1 MGHDK and CDR2 SYGVNS. Trimming stripped 8 bases from V and 7 bases from J, with 26 bases between. In nucleotides, the CDR3 is TGTGCCAGCTCACCGACCCCGACAGCCGATTCGGGTGGCTACACCTTC. Residues: CASSPTPTADSGGYTF.

This clonotype was observed a handful of times. The conserved final phenylalanine or tryptophan is absent from the CDR3, which likely points to a read error. It is unclear where the CDR3 begins or ends on the DNA, so no DNA is shown, and the CDR3 is as TCRdb lists it. V is TRBV29-1 and J is TRBJ1-3; TRBD1 reflects the table's D call only, with no check against the DNA. Inclusive of both ends, the CDR3 amounts to 8 amino acids. The germline V gene encodes CDR1 SQVTM and CDR2 ANQGSEA. This CDR3 reads CSVVYQGA.

The V and J genes are TRBV5-4 and TRBJ2-5, with TRBD2 identical over 12 bases. V lost 4 bases and J lost 1; bases outside the gene matches: 5. The CDR3 sequence is 16 residues long. Germline-derived CDR1 and CDR2 are SGHNT and YYREEE (reference sequence). CDR3 nucleotide sequence: TGTGCCAGCAGCCAGGGACTAGCGGGTATCCAAGAGACCCAGTACTTC. Its translation: CASSQGLAGIQETQYF. The entire variable domain, with the rest obtained from reference TRBV5-4 and TRBJ2-5, is as follows: ETGVTQSPTHLIKTRGQQVTLRCSSQSGHNTVSWYQQALGQGPQFIFQYYREEENGRGNFPPRFSGLQFPNYSSELNVNALELDDSALYLCASSQGLAGIQETQYFGPGTRLLVL.